The 2 T cell receptor beta chains below all came from one sample that was sequenced in a study of blood T cell repertoires in COVID-19. Clones were read by immunoSEQ multiplex PCR, and TCRdb kept only the in-frame ones, dropping some. Of about 200,000 clones in the sample, about 86% are singletons; the top ten hold over 6.5%. Material for sequencing was PBMCs or T cells enriched from blood (not recorded which). Receptors were obtained from a man aged 35 to 55 who had recovered from COVID-19.

The chain carries TRBV5-4 and TRBJ2-5; 10 positions agree with TRBD2. The CDR3 contains 16 residues. Germline trimming cut 0 bases from V and 6 bases from J; bases unmatched to any gene: 8. Germline V gene data show CDR1 as SGHNT and CDR2 as YYREEE (reference sequence). The CDR3 spells CASSLEQRGGRQTQYF. In DNA form, the CDR3 reads TGTGCCAGCAGCTTGGAACAGCGGGGGGGCCGGCAGACCCAGTACTTC.

The rearrangement joins TRBV6-2 or TRBV6-3 to TRBJ2-3, with a weak D call TRBD2 (5 bases). Germline lookup yields CDR1 MNHEY and CDR2 SVGEGT. CDR3 length: 14 amino acids. The germline V and J ends were trimmed by 2 bases and 2 bases, with 8 bases remaining between them. CDR3 amino acids: CASSYGEHTDTQYF. The CDR3 coding sequence is TGTGCCAGCAGTTACGGGGAGCACACAGATACGCAGTATTTT.